Reported below is one TCR beta chain. Its antigen is not known. The data belong to a study of a mutant IDH1 vaccine in newly diagnosed glioma. About the research overall: Patients under treatment included about 62% males and approximately 38% females and had a mean age of around 37 years. Those enrolled had earlier been treated with radiotherapy, temozolomide, or both, mostly both.

Here immunoSEQ multiplex PCR was the method, and the copy in TCRdb shows in-frame clones only, minus some. The table lists approximately 81,000 clones, approximately 85% of them singletons. Per germline, CDR1 SGHTA and CDR2 FQGNSA. CDR3 length: 14 residues. Germline trimming cut 5 bases from V and 4 bases from J; bases unmatched to any gene: 6. Study-level findings and limits: Any relationship between pseudoprogression and changes in top peripheral T cell clonotypes seemed absent.

Indicated time point: week 23, last vaccination. Doses of 300 ug of mutant IDH1 20-mer peptide were given with topical imiquimod. New astrocytomas of WHO grade 3 or 4 that were IDH1-mutant and ATRX-lost were found in the donors. This chain uses TRBV7-2 with TRBJ2-7; 9 bases are shared with TRBD1. This specimen consisted of PBMCs, obtained from a glioma patient whose treatment included an IDH1 peptide vaccine. The source is a man aged 30-40 years with glioma. Some clones in this sample may be carry-over from other donors' samples. CDR3 in DNA: TGTGCCAGCAGCCCGACGGACAGGGGTTACGAGCAGTACTTC. The encoded protein is CASSPTDRGYEQYF.